The present entry profiles one T cell receptor (beta chain) with its context. This record comes from a study of cytomegalovirus exposure and HLA in healthy donors. The CDR3 loop spans 17 amino acids. The V gene end was trimmed by 3 bases and the J gene end by 2 bases; junction bases not matched to a gene: 7. From germline, CDR1 is MDHEN and CDR2 SYDVKM. Amplification used 60 Vbeta primers and 13 Jbeta primers. Sequenced by immunoSEQ multiplex PCR; TCRdb stores in-frame clones only, minus some. Of roughly 160,000 clones listed, approximately 80% are singletons. This chain joins TRBV28 and TRBJ2-7; 13 nucleotides match TRBD2. This TCR came from a woman in her 30s in good health and CMV-seronegative. Sequencing was carried out using PBMCs. The CDR3 spells CASSLGLAGPPPYEQYF. Here the CDR3 DNA reads TGTGCCAGCAGTTTGGGACTAGCGGGGCCACCTCCCTACGAGCAGTACTTC.